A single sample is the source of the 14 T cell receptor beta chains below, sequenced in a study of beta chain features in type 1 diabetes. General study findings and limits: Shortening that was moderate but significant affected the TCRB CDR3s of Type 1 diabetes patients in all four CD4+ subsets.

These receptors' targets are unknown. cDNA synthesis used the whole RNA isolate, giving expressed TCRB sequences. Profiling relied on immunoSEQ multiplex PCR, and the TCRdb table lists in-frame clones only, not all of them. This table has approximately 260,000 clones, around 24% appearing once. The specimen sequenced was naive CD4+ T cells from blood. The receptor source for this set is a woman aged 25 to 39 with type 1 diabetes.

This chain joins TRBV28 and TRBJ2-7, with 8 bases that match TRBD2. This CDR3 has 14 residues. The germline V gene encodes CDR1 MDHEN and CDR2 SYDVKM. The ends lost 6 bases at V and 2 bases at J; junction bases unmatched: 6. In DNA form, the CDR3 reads TGTGCCAGCAGCGCCTCGGGAGGGCCCTACGAGCAGTACTTC. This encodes CASSASGGPYEQYF.

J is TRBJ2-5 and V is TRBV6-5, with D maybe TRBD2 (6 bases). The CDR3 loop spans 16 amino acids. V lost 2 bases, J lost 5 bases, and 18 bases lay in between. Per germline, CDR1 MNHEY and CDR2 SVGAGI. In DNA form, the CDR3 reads TGTGCCAGCAGTTACGCGATTGGAGGGAGCGATGAGACCCAGTACTTC. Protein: CASSYAIGGSDETQYF.

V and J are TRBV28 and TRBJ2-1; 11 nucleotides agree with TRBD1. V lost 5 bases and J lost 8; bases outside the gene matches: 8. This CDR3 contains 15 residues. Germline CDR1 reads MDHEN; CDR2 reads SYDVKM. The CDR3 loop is CASSLGQGARDEQFF. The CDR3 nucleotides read TGTGCCAGCAGTCTAGGACAGGGGGCACGGGATGAGCAGTTCTTC.

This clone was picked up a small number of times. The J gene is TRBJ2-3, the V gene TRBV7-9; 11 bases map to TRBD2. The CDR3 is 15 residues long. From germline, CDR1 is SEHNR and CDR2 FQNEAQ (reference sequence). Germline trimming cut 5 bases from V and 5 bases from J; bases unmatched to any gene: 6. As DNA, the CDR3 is TGTGCCAGCAGCCGACTAGCGGGATACGTAGATACGCAGTATTTT. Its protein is CASSRLAGYVDTQYF.

The CDR3, as DNA: TGTGCCACCAGCTCCGGGACTAGCGCCCTCCAAGAGACCCAGTACTTC. Its translation: CATSSGTSALQETQYF. The chain couples TRBV15 to TRBJ2-5, with 10 nucleotides matching TRBD2. The CDR3 is 16 amino acids. Germline V gene lookup returns CDR1 LNHNV and CDR2 YYDKDF (reference sequence). J lost 1 base, V lost 5 bases, and 7 bases had no gene match.

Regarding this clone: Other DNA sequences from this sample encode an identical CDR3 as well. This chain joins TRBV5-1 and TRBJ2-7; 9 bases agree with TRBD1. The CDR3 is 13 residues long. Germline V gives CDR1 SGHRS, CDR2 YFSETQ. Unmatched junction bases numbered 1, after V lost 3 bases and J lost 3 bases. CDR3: CASSSGQGYEQYF. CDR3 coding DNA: TGCGCCAGCAGCTCGGGACAGGGCTACGAGCAGTACTTC.

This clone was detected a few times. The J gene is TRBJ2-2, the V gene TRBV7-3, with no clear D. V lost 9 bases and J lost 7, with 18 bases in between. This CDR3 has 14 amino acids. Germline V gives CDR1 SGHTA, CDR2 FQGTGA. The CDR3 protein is CASLTSGSNGELFF. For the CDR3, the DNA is TGTGCCAGTTTGACGTCCGGGTCGAACGGGGAGCTGTTTTTT. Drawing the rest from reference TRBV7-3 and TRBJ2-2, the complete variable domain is GAGVSQTPSNKVTEKGKYVELRCDPISGHTALYWYRQSLGQGPEFLIYFQGTGAADDSGLPNDRFFAVRPEGSVSTLKIQRTERGDSAVYLCASLTSGSNGELFFGEGSRLTVL.

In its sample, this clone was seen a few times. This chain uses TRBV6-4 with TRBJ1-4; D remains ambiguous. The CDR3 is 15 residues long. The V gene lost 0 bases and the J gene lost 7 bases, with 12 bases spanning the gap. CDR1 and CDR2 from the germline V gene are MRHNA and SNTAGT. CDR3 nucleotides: TGTGCCAGCAGTGACTCGACTGGAGCTGGTGAAAAACTGTTTTTT. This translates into CASSDSTGAGEKLFF.

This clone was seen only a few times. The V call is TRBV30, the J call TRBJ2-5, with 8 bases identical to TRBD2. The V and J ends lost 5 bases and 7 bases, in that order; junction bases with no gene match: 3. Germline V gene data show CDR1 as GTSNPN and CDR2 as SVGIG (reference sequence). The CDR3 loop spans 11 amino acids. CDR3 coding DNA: TGTGCCTGGGAACTAGCGGCGACCCAGTACTTC. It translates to CAWELAATQYF.

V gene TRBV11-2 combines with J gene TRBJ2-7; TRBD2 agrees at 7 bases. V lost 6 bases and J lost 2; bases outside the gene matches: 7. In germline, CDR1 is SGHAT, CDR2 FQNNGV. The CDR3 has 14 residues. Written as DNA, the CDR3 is TGTGCCAGCAGTAGACTAGCCGCTACCTACGAGCAGTACTTC. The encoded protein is CASSRLAATYEQYF. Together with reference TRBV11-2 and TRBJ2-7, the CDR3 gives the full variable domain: EAGVAQSPRYKIIEKRQSVAFWCNPISGHATLYWYQQILGQGPKLLIQFQNNGVVDDSQLPKDRFSAERLKGVDSTLKIQPAKLEDSAVYLCASSRLAATYEQYFGPGTRLTVT.

The CDR3 DNA sequence: TGCAGCGTTGAAACTCGAGAGACCCAGTACTTC. Its translation: CSVETRETQYF. This sequence joins TRBV29-1 and TRBJ2-5; no definite D call. The V and J ends lost 2 bases and 4 bases respectively, with 5 bases between them. This CDR3 has 11 amino acids. Germline V gene data show CDR1 as SQVTM and CDR2 as ANQGSEA.

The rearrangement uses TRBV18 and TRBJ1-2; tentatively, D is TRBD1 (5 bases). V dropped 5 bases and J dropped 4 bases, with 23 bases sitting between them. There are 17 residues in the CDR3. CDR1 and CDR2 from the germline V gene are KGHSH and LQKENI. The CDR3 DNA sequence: TGTGCCAGCTCAACAATAACCCTCGGGGGTGGTCGCTATGGCTACACCTTC. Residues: CASSTITLGGGRYGYTF. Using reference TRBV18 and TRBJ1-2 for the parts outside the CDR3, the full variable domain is NAGVMQNPRHLVRRRGQEARLRCSPMKGHSHVYWYRQLPEEGLKFMVYLQKENIIDESGMPKERFSAEFPKEGPSILRIQQVVRGDSAAYFCASSTITLGGGRYGYTFGSGTRLTVV.

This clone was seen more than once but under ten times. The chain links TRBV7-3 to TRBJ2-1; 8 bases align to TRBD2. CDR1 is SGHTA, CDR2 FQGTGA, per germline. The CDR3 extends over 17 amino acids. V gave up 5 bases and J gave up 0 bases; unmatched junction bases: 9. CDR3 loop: CASSTAGAISSYNEQFF. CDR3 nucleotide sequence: TGTGCCAGCAGCACAGCGGGAGCGATTAGCTCCTACAATGAGCAGTTCTTC.

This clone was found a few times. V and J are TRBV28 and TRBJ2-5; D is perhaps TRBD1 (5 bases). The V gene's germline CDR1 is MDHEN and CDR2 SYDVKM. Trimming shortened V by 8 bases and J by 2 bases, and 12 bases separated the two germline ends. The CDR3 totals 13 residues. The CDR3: CASAWGLQETQYF. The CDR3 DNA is TGTGCCAGCGCTTGGGGCTTACAAGAGACCCAGTACTTC.